The subject of this entry is one T cell receptor (beta chain). Its antigen target is currently unknown. This sample stems from a study of CXCR3-negative and CXCR3-positive naive CD8 T cells (dated by TCRdb to about 2019). Study-wide context: Roughly 130 million TRB reads were obtained in total, roughly 1.5 +/- 0.3 million reads per library. The diversity and physicochemical repertoire analyses included fewer than twelve donors pooled from two independent experiments. Naive subsets from five or six donors and memory cells from 3 donors were included in the TRBV-TRBJ cluster analysis. Study-wide conclusions, independent of this receptor: Freshly isolated PBMCs were used for most assays because CXCR3 expression partially decreased after cryopreservation. TRBV-TRBJ usage was similar between naive CXCR3-negative and CXCR3-positive cells from the same donor, while memory cells showed distinct patterns. Compared with CXCR3-negative naive cells, CXCR3-positive naive cells had TRB CDR3s with higher hydrophobicity (lower Kidera factor 4), lower energy, and higher strength and volume indices. Because surface CD5, which is linked to self-reactivity in mice, was comparable between the naive subsets, TCR interaction strength was also inferred from TRB CDR3 physicochemical properties. Repertoire diversity was comparably high in both naive subsets but much lower in memory CD8+ T cells.

The cysteine opens and the phenylalanine closes a CDR3 of 18 amino acids. A DNA sequence was not provided. Looking up the germline V gene yields CDR1 MDHEN and CDR2 SYDVKM. TCRdb names NextSeq 550 as the instrument used. The Human TCR Profiling Kit (MiLaboratory) was used to prepare UMI-labeled 5' RACE TRB cDNA libraries. cDNA synthesis used the entire amount of extracted RNA, and PCR amplification then used the entire amount of cDNA produced. Libraries were prepared in parallel using an identical number of PCR cycles. The study's processing was this. With a requirement of at least two reads per UMI, MIGEC and MiXCR extracted about 53,000 +/- 9,400 unique UMI-labeled TRB cDNA molecules per library. On average, each library contained approximately 40,000 +/- 10,000 functional in-frame TRB CDR3 nucleotide clonotypes without stop codons. After downsampling to 5000 UMI-labeled TRB molecules per sample, diversity metrics, including normalized Shannon-Wiener and Chao1, were computed in VDJtools. For the central five CDR3 residues, VDJtools calculated physicochemical properties weighted by clonotype size, namely interaction energy, strength, volume and Kidera factor 4. After reprocessing by TCRdb, each CDR3 protein sequence is one entry, and no DNA is given. The V and J calls and clone size come from TCRdb's table, not from the authors' own analysis. The table for this sample records around 26,000 distinct CDR3 sequences. Approximately 3% of the sample belongs to the ten largest clones.

Each CD8+ T cell subset was flow-sorted in triplicate, and around 300,000 cells per subset were placed directly into RLT lysis buffer. Naive CD8+ T cells were defined stringently as CD45RO-CCR7+CD27+CD95- to exclude memory contaminants. Peripheral blood mononuclear cells were isolated from buffy coats using standard density gradient centrifugation. Naive CXCR3-negative and CXCR3-positive CD8+ T cells were flow-sorted using a FACSAria III. Total RNA was extracted from sorted cells using an RNeasy Mini Kit. The chain is assembled from TRBV28 and TRBJ2-3; there is no DNA to check the TCRdb D call of TRBD2. The sequenced material came from naive CXCR3- CD8+ T cells from blood. Per the publication, the cell subset or site label means: CD45RO-CCR7+CD27+CD95- naive CD8+ T cells lacking CXCR3 (TNR3-). This TCR came from a human donor in good health. Some clones in this sample may be carry-over from other donors' samples. The CDR3 in this case is CASSPSSSGGQSTDTQYF.